This T cell receptor beta chain is from a study of blood T cell repertoires in COVID-19. Study in general: Samples of COVID-19 (acute and convalescent) were obtained from the United States, Italy and Spain. The cDNA or gDNA used as material had been derived from T cells, B-cell-depleted T cells, or PBMCs.

While infection was still active, Seattle patients were enrolled and then followed longitudinally. Study processing details: Reference gene primer amplification yielded estimated nucleated cell counts. Libraries were prepared by immunoSEQ multiplex PCR; TCRdb keeps only in-frame clonotypes and omits some of them. V and J calls and clone size are copied from that table; D and trimming were computed from the DNA. This sample has some 170,000 clones, with roughly 81% found just once. The CDR3 sequence is 15 residues long. Germline CDR1 and CDR2: SGHTA and FQGTGA. Deletions cut 5 bases from V and 5 bases from J, with 15 bases between.

This sequence originates from a woman aged 40 to 50 with COVID-19, enrolled during active disease. Source material: peripheral blood. This chain uses TRBV7-3 with TRBJ2-2; D might be TRBD2 (6 bases). The CDR3 DNA sequence: TGTGCCAGCAGCGTCCAGGGAGGAGGGACCGGGGAGCTGTTTTTT. Protein: CASSVQGGGTGELFF.